A selection of T cell receptor beta chains follows, all from one sample in a study of sequential checkpoint blockade in melanoma. TCRdb's copy holds only in-frame clones and misses some; the assay was immunoSEQ multiplex PCR. The sample consists of 25,000 to 30,000 clones, approximately 77% of them appearing once. Specimen: CD8+ T cells sorted from blood (inferred from file names), collected from a patient given nivolumab and ipilimumab in sequence. The receptors originated from a human donor with melanoma. CDR3s include the opening cysteine and the closing phenylalanine or tryptophan. The D gene is left open where the match is weak. Where a row states a size, it is once, few, many or the class of an expanded clone; other rows omit it.

clone_size j_call v_call d_call cdr3_nt cdr3_aa
few TRBJ2-1 TRBV5-1 TRBD1 TGCGCCAGCAGCTCGAGGACAGGGGGCCCAAACAATGAGCAGTTCTTC CASSSRTGGPNNEQFF
few TRBJ2-1 TRBV28 NA TGTGCCAGCAGTTCATGGAGAGGGATGTTGAATGAGCAGTTCTTC CASSSWRGMLNEQFF
NA TRBJ1-6 TRBV28 TRBD1 TGTGCCAGCAATATCAGGGGGCGGTACTCACCCCTCCACTTT CASNIRGRYSPLHF
NA TRBJ1-5 TRBV6-4 NA TGTGCCAGGGGAGGTAGCAATCAGCCCCAGCATTTT CARGGSNQPQHF
once TRBJ1-1 TRBV13 TRBD1 TGTGCCAGCAGCTCCCCGCGGGACAGACGAAAGATGAACACTGAAGCTTTCTTT CASSSPRDRRKMNTEAFF
few TRBJ2-3 TRBV7-9 TRBD2 TGTGCCAGCAGCCAAGATGCTAGCGGGGGGTTTGATACGCAGTATTTT CASSQDASGGFDTQYF
NA TRBJ2-1 TRBV6-5 NA TGTGCCAGCAGTTTCGACAGCTACAATGAGCAGTTCTTC CASSFDSYNEQFF
few TRBJ1-2 TRBV4-1 NA TGCGCCAGCAGCCAAGATGCGGAGGGTAAGGGTGGCTACACCTTC CASSQDAEGKGGYTF
NA TRBJ1-1 TRBV30 TRBD1 TGTGCCTGGAGTGCCAGACAGGGATTGAACACTGAAGCTTTCTTT CAWSARQGLNTEAFF
NA TRBJ2-7 TRBV10-3 NA TGTGCCATCACCGCGGGATTCTCCTACGAGCAGTACTTC CAITAGFSYEQYF
once TRBJ1-1 TRBV10-2 TRBD1 TGCGCCAGCAGTACCGGGACAGGGGACGCTTTCTTT CASSTGTGDAFF
NA TRBJ2-7 TRBV7-9 NA TGTGCCAGCAGCTCCTCTAACGAGCAGTACTTC CASSSSNEQYF
NA TRBJ1-1 TRBV14 NA TGTGCCAGCAGCCAGCCGACAGGCCTAAACACTGAAGCTTTCTTT CASSQPTGLNTEAFF
NA TRBJ2-7 TRBV28 TRBD1 TGTGCCAGCAGTTCAGGGGGCGCTGGGTACGAGCAGTACTTC CASSSGGAGYEQYF
few TRBJ2-7 TRBV13 TRBD2 TGTGCCAGCAGCTTAATGGGGGAGGGCGAGCAGTACTTC CASSLMGEGEQYF
medium-sized TRBJ1-2 TRBV5-6 TRBD1 TGTGCCAGCAGCCGATCGTTGGACAGGGGGTTGGATGGCTACACCTTC CASSRSLDRGLDGYTF
NA TRBJ2-7 TRBV6-1 NA TGTGCCAGCAGTGAAGCGACCAGGGGCGGCGGTCCCTACGAGCAGTACTTC CASSEATRGGGPYEQYF
NA TRBJ1-1 TRBV19 NA TGTGCCAGCAACAGGGTTGGGGCTGAAGCTTTCTTT CASNRVGAEAFF
NA TRBJ2-3 TRBV6-6 TRBD2 TGTGCCAGCAGTAGCGGGGGGGGGAACACAGATACGCAGTATTTT CASSSGGGNTDTQYF
NA TRBJ1-2 TRBV10-3 NA TGTGCCATCAGTGAGTCGAATTTGTTGGCGGGTCTTAACTATGGCTACACCTTC CAISESNLLAGLNYGYTF
NA TRBJ1-2 TRBV25-1 NA TGTGCCAGCAGTCGGCAGGGTGACTATGGCTACACCTTC CASSRQGDYGYTF
NA TRBJ2-7 TRBV5-5 NA TGTGCCAGCAGCTCCCCTTCCAATATGGCGGGAAGTCCCTACGAGCAGTACTTC CASSSPSNMAGSPYEQYF
NA TRBJ1-1 TRBV28 TRBD1 TGTGCCAGCAGCCCCGGGACAGGCTTAGTCACTGAAGCTTTCTTT CASSPGTGLVTEAFF
NA TRBJ2-1 TRBV29-1 TRBD1 TGCAGCTTAGTCCCGGGACAGGGGACATCCTACAATGAGCAGTTCTTC CSLVPGQGTSYNEQFF
NA TRBJ2-3 TRBV5-6 NA TGTGCCAGCAGCCGGCAGGCTAGCACAGATACGCAGTATTTT CASSRQASTDTQYF
NA TRBJ2-3 TRBV19 NA TGTGCCAGTAGTATAGGCCAGGGTTTAAGCACAGATACGCAGTATTTT CASSIGQGLSTDTQYF
NA TRBJ2-2 TRBV6-4 TRBD2 TGTGCCAGCAGTCATAGCGGGGTAAACACCGGGGAGCTGTTTTTT CASSHSGVNTGELFF
NA TRBJ2-1 TRBV19 TRBD2 TGTGCCAGTAGTATTTACGGGGGGGACAATGAGCAGTTCTTC CASSIYGGDNEQFF
NA TRBJ2-5 TRBV6-1 NA TGTGCCAGCAGTTTAATCGCGGAAGAGACCCAGTACTTC CASSLIAEETQYF
NA TRBJ2-3 TRBV5-1 TRBD2 TGCGCCAGCAGCTTGGATTGGACTAGCGGGGAGCAGTATTTT CASSLDWTSGEQYF
NA TRBJ2-1 TRBV7-9 NA TGTGCCGTGGAAGGGGGGGTGAAGAATGAGCAGTTCTTC CAVEGGVKNEQFF
NA TRBJ2-7 TRBV7-9 TRBD2 TGTGCCAGCAGCTTATCTAGCGGGGCCCGGGACGAGCAGTACTTC CASSLSSGARDEQYF
NA TRBJ2-1 TRBV19 TRBD2 TGTGCCAGTAGTCCGGGGGGTGGGTACAATGAGCAGTTCTTC CASSPGGGYNEQFF
once TRBJ1-6 TRBV6-5 NA TGTGCCAGCAGTTACTCGGGCAGCAATTCACCCCTCCACTTT CASSYSGSNSPLHF
once TRBJ2-1 TRBV6-4 NA TGTGCCAGCAGTGACTCTGCACTAGCTAACGTCCCCCAGTTCTTC CASSDSALANVPQFF
NA TRBJ2-7 TRBV7-2 TRBD1 TGTGCCAGCAGTTTGGGGACAGGGGGCGCCTACGAGCAGTACTTC CASSLGTGGAYEQYF
few TRBJ2-1 TRBV6-5 NA TGTGCCAGCAGTGATGGGCGTGCCAATGAGCAGTTCTTC CASSDGRANEQFF
NA TRBJ1-5 TRBV19 NA TGTGCCAGTAGTATTGGGGGGGCGGTGAATCAGCCCCAGCATTTT CASSIGGAVNQPQHF
NA TRBJ2-7 TRBV5-4 TRBD1 TGTGCCAGCAGCGCACAGGGGTCCTACGAGCAGTACTTC CASSAQGSYEQYF
NA TRBJ2-7 TRBV10-3 NA TGTGCCATCAGTGACACAGACAGGAGCCTTTACGAGCAGTACTTC CAISDTDRSLYEQYF
NA TRBJ2-5 TRBV7-3 TRBD1 TGTGCCAGCAGCCCTACAGGGGTTGGGGAGACCCAGTACTTC CASSPTGVGETQYF
NA TRBJ2-7 TRBV27 NA TGTGCCAGCAGTTTAACGGGACATAGCTACGAGCAGTACTTC CASSLTGHSYEQYF
NA TRBJ2-1 TRBV18 NA TGTGCCAGCTCACCGGACAGAAACAATGAGCAGTTCTTC CASSPDRNNEQFF